A single sample gave rise to the 32 T cell receptor beta chains below, sequenced in a study of CXCR3 chemokines and chemotherapy response in bladder cancer. TCRdb reanalysed the PCR reads using MiXCR and keeps one entry per CDR3 protein. The sample records several thousand distinct CDR3 sequences, over 13% being singletons. The specimen was taken from a patient whose treatment included neoadjuvant chemotherapy. These receptors all stem from a human donor with bladder cancer that responded to neoadjuvant chemotherapy.

This clonotype was counted a few times. The rearrangement links TRBV20-1 to TRBJ2-7; 10 positions agree with TRBD2. CDR3 length: 16 amino acids. The germline V gene has CDR1 DFQATT and CDR2 SNEGSKA (reference sequence). The junction had 7 bases not matched to a gene; V was cut back by 2 bases and J by 0 bases. The DNA for the CDR3 is TGCAGTGCTAGAAGGGCTAGCGGGAGTATCTCCTACGAGCAGTACTTC. This codes for CSARRASGSISYEQYF.

Many counts were recorded for this clonotype. V gene TRBV5-6 combines with J gene TRBJ2-7; unclear D gene. This CDR3 comprises 13 residues. Trimming left V 2 bases short and J 7 bases short, with 13 bases between. The V gene's germline CDR1 is SGHDT and CDR2 YYEEEE. The CDR3 loop reads CASSFVRLREQYF. The DNA of the CDR3 is TGTGCCAGCAGCTTTGTGCGGCTACGAGAGCAGTACTTC.

The chain couples TRBV11-2 to TRBJ2-7, with 15 bases fitting TRBD2. This CDR3 has 17 amino acids. Germline CDR1 SGHAT, CDR2 FQNNGV. V dropped 6 bases and J dropped 4; count of bases not matched to a gene: 10. The CDR3 protein is CASSPGLAGGPAYEQYF. The DNA of the CDR3 is TGTGCCAGCAGTCCAGGACTAGCGGGAGGGCCCGCTTACGAGCAGTACTTC.

This chain links TRBV6-5 with TRBJ2-7; D may be TRBD2 (6 bases). CDR1 and CDR2 from the germline V gene are MNHEY and SVGAGI. Trimming took 2 bases from V and 3 from J, leaving 17 bases between them. The CDR3 is 16 amino acids. CDR3 sequence (DNA): TGTGCCAGCAGTTACAAGGGACTCTCGACTTTCTACGAGCAGTACTTC. It specifies CASSYKGLSTFYEQYF.

As to this clonotype: A much larger clone lies a single base off, so this may be a read error. This chain uses TRBV27 with TRBJ2-4; 7 bases fit TRBD2. V was clipped by 5 bases and J by 15 bases; unmatched bases: 19. Germline V CDR1 and CDR2: MNHEY, SMNVEV (reference sequence). The CDR3 is made up of 15 amino acids. CDR3 amino acids: CASSPTPGGALMGYF. CDR3 bases: TGTGCCAGCAGTCCGACCCCGGGAGGAGCCCTGATGGGGTACTTC.

This clonotype is labeled medium-sized. This chain uses TRBV7-2 with TRBJ1-5; D gene unclear. With 5 bases removed from V and 0 bases from J, the gap between germline ends came to 11 bases. The CDR3 totals 15 residues. Per the germline V gene, CDR1 is SGHTA and CDR2 is FQGNSA. This CDR3 is CASSPRPNSNQPQHF. The CDR3 region has the DNA TGTGCCAGCAGCCCTCGCCCGAATAGCAATCAGCCCCAGCATTTT.

This clonotype was recorded at least ten times. The rearrangement uses TRBV11-2 and TRBJ2-1; 9 bases line up with TRBD2. With 1 base clipped from V and 9 bases from J, the junction kept 10 bases outside the gene matches. Germline lookup yields CDR1 SGHAT and CDR2 FQNNGV. The CDR3 has 16 residues. The CDR3: CASSLGGGRAQGEQFF. CDR3 bases: TGTGCCAGCAGCTTAGGGGGCGGGAGGGCCCAGGGTGAGCAGTTCTTC.

This clonotype was recorded at least ten times. The chain joins TRBV7-9 to TRBJ2-7; no clear D gene. This CDR3 is 12 amino acids long. Trimming removed 2 bases from V and 3 bases from J, with 5 bases in between. In germline, CDR1 is SEHNR, CDR2 FQNEAQ (reference sequence). CDR3 DNA: TGTGCCAGCAGCTTAAGGTTCTACGAGCAGTACTTC. This sequence encodes CASSLRFYEQYF. Filled out from reference TRBV7-9 and TRBJ2-7, the complete variable domain reads DTGVSQNPRHKITKRGQNVTFRCDPISEHNRLYWYRQTLGQGPEFLTYFQNEAQLEKSRLLSDRFSAERPKGSFSTLEIQRTEQGDSAMYLCASSLRFYEQYFGPGTRLTVT.

By sample fraction, this clonotype is medium-sized (0.01 to 0.1%). This chain uses TRBV15 with TRBJ1-2; D is possibly TRBD1 (5 bases). Germline V gives CDR1 LNHNV, CDR2 YYDKDF (reference sequence). With 0 bases removed from V and 2 bases from J, the gap between germline ends came to 13 bases. CDR3 length equals 16 residues. The CDR3 bases are TGTGCCACCAGCAGAGAGGGGCAGGGTAAGAACTATGGCTACACCTTC. This translates into CATSREGQGKNYGYTF.

By sample share, this clonotype is medium-sized (0.01 to 0.1%). The genes are TRBV10-3 and TRBJ2-2; D gene ambiguous. Germline CDR1 ENHRY, CDR2 SYGVKD. V was pared by 11 bases and J by 6 bases, with 10 bases between. The CDR3 spans 11 residues. CDR3 protein: CAAQGAGELFF. The CDR3 DNA sequence: TGTGCCGCTCAAGGAGCCGGGGAGCTGTTTTTT.

This clonotype was seen repeatedly, ten times or more. The chain links TRBV11-2 to TRBJ2-1, with a possible D match to TRBD2 (5 bases). V was pared by 10 bases and J by 9 bases, with 22 bases between. Germline CDR1 is SGHAT and CDR2 is FQNNGV. This CDR3 is 14 amino acids long. CDR3 coding DNA: TGTGCCACTTCTCGGACTGTCGACAAGGGTGAGCAGTTCTTC. This translates into CATSRTVDKGEQFF.

By proportion, this clonotype is medium-sized. This chain links TRBV6-1 with TRBJ2-1; 7 bases align to TRBD1. V trimming: 5 bases; J trimming: 8 bases; junction bases outside the gene matches: 9. This CDR3 comprises 14 residues. Germline assignment: CDR1 MNHNS and CDR2 SASEGT. The CDR3, as DNA: TGTGCCAGCAGTCTCCGCCCCGACAGGGATGAGCAGTTCTTC. As protein: CASSLRPDRDEQFF.

The chain has TRBV6-5 and TRBJ1-5, with TRBD1 matching 9 bases. CDR1 and CDR2 (germline): MNHEY, SVGAGI. CDR3 size: 15 residues. V dropped 6 bases and J dropped 1; count of bases not matched to a gene: 4. CDR3 coding DNA: TGTGCCAGCAGCGGACAGGGGATGAGCAATCAGCCCCAGCATTTT. It translates to CASSGQGMSNQPQHF.

Sample share makes this clonotype large. The chain employs TRBV19 and TRBJ2-7; D call uncertain. Between the trimmed V and J ends, which lost 3 bases and 3 bases, there was a span of 9 bases. CDR1 is LNHDA and CDR2 is SQIVND in the germline V gene (reference sequence). CDR3 length equals 13 residues. CDR3 nucleotides: TGTGCCAGTAGTATGGGTAGGCACTACGAGCAGTACTTC. It specifies CASSMGRHYEQYF. The whole variable domain, remainder taken from reference TRBV19 and TRBJ2-7, is DGGITQSPKYLFRKEGQNVTLSCEQNLNHDAMYWYRQDPGQGLRLIYYSQIVNDFQKGDIAEGYSVSREKKESFPLTVTSAQKNPTAFYLCASSMGRHYEQYFGPGTRLTVT.

This clonotype counts as medium-sized. The gene calls are TRBV27 and TRBJ2-1, with D hard to call. Trimming took 4 bases from V and 4 from J, leaving 5 bases between them. Per germline, CDR1 MNHEY and CDR2 SMNVEV (reference sequence). The CDR3 sequence is 12 residues long. The CDR3 spells CASSSTYNEQFF. CDR3 bases: TGTGCCAGCAGTTCGACGTACAATGAGCAGTTCTTC.

There are many counts of this clonotype. The J gene is TRBJ2-7, the V gene TRBV10-3; 7 positions match TRBD2. Trimming at V came to 3 bases and at J to 2 bases, leaving 7 bases not matched to a gene. Germline values: CDR1 ENHRY, CDR2 SYGVKD. CDR3 length: 15 amino acids. CDR3 amino acids: CAISEGAGVAYEQYF. Here the CDR3 DNA reads TGTGCCATCAGTGAAGGGGCGGGAGTCGCCTACGAGCAGTACTTC.

The rearrangement links TRBV6-1 to TRBJ2-2, with a possible D match to TRBD1 (6 bases). The CDR3 has 15 residues. Germline lookup yields CDR1 MNHNS and CDR2 SASEGT. V lost 5 bases and J lost 1, with 11 bases in between. As DNA, the CDR3 is TGTGCCAGCAGTCCGGACAGACTGAACACCGGGGAGCTGTTTTTT. Its translation is CASSPDRLNTGELFF.

This clonotype is labeled as medium-sized. The chain carries TRBV7-9 and TRBJ1-4; 8 bases are shared with TRBD1. There are 15 residues in the CDR3. Losses at the gene ends were 5 bases for V and 6 bases for J; bases not matched to a gene: 8. Germline V gene data show CDR1 as SEHNR and CDR2 as FQNEAQ (reference sequence). CDR3 region: CASSHLTGVYEKLFF. CDR3 DNA sequence: TGTGCCAGCAGCCACTTGACAGGGGTTTATGAAAAACTGTTTTTT.

This clonotype was counted many times. The V call is TRBV27, the J call TRBJ2-7, with D possibly matching TRBD2 (5 bases). CDR3 length: 14 residues. Trimming removed 2 bases from V and 6 bases from J, with 14 bases in between. In germline, CDR1 is MNHEY, CDR2 SMNVEV (reference sequence). The CDR3 nucleotides are TGTGCCAGCAGTTTAATAAATAACGGAGGCGAGCAGTACTTC. It is translated as CASSLINNGGEQYF.

This clonotype was counted ten times or more. The rearrangement links TRBV27 to TRBJ2-7, with D hard to call. In germline, CDR1 is MNHEY, CDR2 SMNVEV (reference sequence). Trimming took 2 bases from V and 0 from J, leaving 11 bases between them. The CDR3 has 15 amino acids. In DNA form, the CDR3 reads TGTGCCAGCAGTTTAAGTACAGCGAGCTCCTACGAGCAGTACTTC. Protein: CASSLSTASSYEQYF.

This clonotype is medium-sized by share. The V gene is TRBV6-6, the J gene TRBJ2-1; 11 positions agree with TRBD2. Germline V gene lookup returns CDR1 MNHNY and CDR2 SVGAGI (reference sequence). With 6 bases clipped from V and 3 bases from J, the junction kept 10 bases outside the gene matches. There are 17 residues in the CDR3. Written as DNA, the CDR3 is TGTGCCAGCAGCAAGGCGTCTAGCGGGAGGATCTACAATGAGCAGTTCTTC. The encoded protein is CASSKASSGRIYNEQFF.

This chain joins TRBV20-1 and TRBJ2-7, with 11 bases lining up with TRBD2. Germline V lookup: CDR1 DFQATT, CDR2 SNEGSKA (reference sequence). After removal of 1 base from V and 2 bases from J, the junction contained 1 base not matched to a gene. The CDR3 loop spans 14 amino acids. The CDR3: CSARVAGGTYEQYF. DNA for the CDR3: TGCAGTGCTAGAGTAGCGGGAGGGACCTACGAGCAGTACTTC.

This clonotype is judged medium-sized. This sequence joins TRBV5-6 and TRBJ2-7; possible D gene TRBD1, 6 bases. Between the trimmed V and J ends, which lost 2 bases and 5 bases, there was a span of 14 bases. The CDR3 sequence is 14 residues long. Looked up from germline, CDR1 is SGHDT and CDR2 is YYEEEE. Here the CDR3 reads CASSFPGARHEQYF. CDR3 DNA sequence: TGTGCCAGCAGCTTTCCAGGGGCGCGCCACGAGCAGTACTTC. Complete variable domain (other parts from reference TRBV5-6 and TRBJ2-7): DAGVTQSPTHLIKTRGQQVTLRCSPKSGHDTVSWYQQALGQGPQFIFQYYEEEERQRGNFPDRFSGHQFPNYSSELNVNALLLGDSALYLCASSFPGARHEQYFGPGTRLTVT.

The V call is TRBV19, the J call TRBJ1-5, with a weak D call TRBD1 (6 bases). The CDR3 extends over 13 amino acids. The V end was cut by 9 bases, the J end by 6 bases, with 15 bases between. Germline V CDR1 and CDR2: LNHDA, SQIVND (reference sequence). CDR3 sequence reads: CASHRDQAQPQHF. The CDR3 region has the DNA TGTGCCAGCCACAGGGATCAAGCTCAGCCCCAGCATTTT. Complete variable domain (other parts from reference TRBV19 and TRBJ1-5): DGGITQSPKYLFRKEGQNVTLSCEQNLNHDAMYWYRQDPGQGLRLIYYSQIVNDFQKGDIAEGYSVSREKKESFPLTVTSAQKNPTAFYLCASHRDQAQPQHFGDGTRLSIL.

Only a few counts were recorded for this clonotype. This chain links TRBV12-5 with TRBJ1-5, with D maybe TRBD1 (5 bases). CDR1 and CDR2 from the germline V gene are LGHNT and FRNRAP. Between the trimmed V and J ends, which lost 6 bases and 0 bases, there was a span of 21 bases. The CDR3 length is 18 residues. The CDR3 loop is CASGLQGFDLYSNQPQHF. For the CDR3, the DNA is TGTGCTAGTGGGCTCCAGGGATTCGACTTATATAGCAATCAGCCCCAGCATTTT.

Within the sample, this clonotype is medium-sized (0.01 to 0.1%). This chain connects TRBV6-5 to TRBJ1-1, with a possible D match to TRBD1 (6 bases). Trimming cost V 0 bases and J 3 bases, with 17 bases left between them. Germline CDR1 is MNHEY and CDR2 is SVGAGI. This CDR3 contains 17 residues. In nucleotides, the CDR3 is TGTGCCAGCAGTTACTCACAGGGATCGCTGGTGGACACTGAAGCTTTCTTT. Translation gives CASSYSQGSLVDTEAFF.

This clonotype was seen at least ten times. The CDR3 here is CASSLPGSLTFYGYTF. CDR3 coding DNA: TGTGCCAGCAGCTTACCCGGGTCCCTAACCTTCTATGGCTACACCTTC. V gene TRBV5-4 combines with J gene TRBJ1-2; D uncertain. The CDR3 is 16 amino acids. Germline V lookup: CDR1 SGHNT, CDR2 YYREEE (reference sequence). The germline V and J ends were trimmed by 2 bases and 4 bases, with 18 bases remaining between them.

V usage is TRBV2 and J usage is TRBJ2-1; D gene unclear. Trimming took off 2 bases at V and 10 bases at J, with 6 bases between the two ends. The CDR3 sequence is 11 residues long. Germline loops: CDR1 SNHLY, CDR2 FYNNEI. CDR3 sequence: CASSERAEQFF. CDR3 sequence (DNA): TGTGCCAGCAGTGAACGGGCAGAGCAGTTCTTC. Looking up the rest from reference TRBV2 and TRBJ2-1 gives the full variable domain: EPEVTQTPSHQVTQMGQEVILRCVPISNHLYFYWYRQILGQKVEFLVSFYNNEISEKSEIFDDQFSVERPDGSNFTLKIRSTKLEDSAMYFCASSERAEQFFGPGTRLTVL.

This clonotype was recorded only once. The V gene is TRBV5-5, the J gene TRBJ2-7; D gene unclear. The CDR3 is 14 residues long. V lost 0 bases to trimming and J lost 2 bases, with 9 bases between them. CDR1 and CDR2 from the germline V gene are SGHKS and YYEKEE (reference sequence). CDR3 region: CASSLEAPPYEQYF. CDR3 DNA sequence: TGTGCCAGCAGCTTGGAGGCGCCGCCCTACGAGCAGTACTTC.

The table lists this clonotype with many counts. The chain combines TRBV20-1 with TRBJ2-2; D is uncertain. V shed 3 bases and J shed 4 bases, with 12 bases lying between them. The CDR3 has 14 residues. CDR1 DFQATT and CDR2 SNEGSKA come from the germline V gene (reference sequence). The CDR3 sequence is CSARGGTITGELFF. CDR3 bases: TGCAGTGCTAGGGGTGGCACGATCACCGGGGAGCTGTTTTTT.

This clonotype is a singleton in its sample. A read error likely explains this, since a far larger clone differs by one base. This chain uses TRBV6-6 with TRBJ2-1; D call uncertain. The CDR3 runs 15 residues. The germline gives CDR1 MNHNY, CDR2 SVGAGI (reference sequence). CDR3 protein: CASSRNPGSHNEQFF. The CDR3 region has the DNA TGTGCCAGCAGTAGGAACCCGGGCTCCCACAATGAGCAGTTCTTC.

This chain links TRBV10-2 with TRBJ2-1; no definite D call. CDR3 size: 15 residues. CDR1 is WSHSY and CDR2 is SAAADI in the germline V gene. V lost 6 bases and J lost 0, with 12 bases in between. The CDR3 coding sequence is TGCGCCAGCAGGCACTTTAGCAACTCCTACAATGAGCAGTTCTTC. It encodes CASRHFSNSYNEQFF.